This entry features one T cell receptor (beta chain) sequence. The junction had 7 bases not matched to a gene; V was cut back by 2 bases and J by 6 bases. The CDR3 covers 16 residues. In germline, CDR1 is SNHLY, CDR2 FYNNEI. The source of the sample is a study of regulatory T cells in long-lasting Graves disease. Time point denoted: newly diagnosed GD, antithyroid drugs for less than 3 months. The TCR library was made from RNA that had been extracted from PBMCs in TRIzol. Combining iRepertoire HTBI primers with Arm-PCR of CDR3 regions, the authors built TCR beta libraries. TCRdb passed the multiplex PCR reads through MiXCR, listing each CDR3 protein once. The data contain 580,000 or so distinct CDR3 sequences, about 16% of them seen just once; the ten biggest clones take up 12%. The sample also formed part of further work on T cells in Graves' hyperthyroidism and ophthalmopathy.

The rearrangement uses TRBV2 and TRBJ2-7; TRBD2 agrees at 13 bases. Here the sequenced sample was peripheral blood mononuclear cells (PBMCs), taken at new diagnosis, from a patient treated with antithyroid drugs. This receptor was obtained from a man younger than 35 with Graves disease. CDR3 sequence reads: CASSERLAGGEGEQYF. In DNA, the CDR3 is TGTGCCAGCAGTGAAAGACTAGCGGGAGGAGAGGGCGAGCAGTACTTC.